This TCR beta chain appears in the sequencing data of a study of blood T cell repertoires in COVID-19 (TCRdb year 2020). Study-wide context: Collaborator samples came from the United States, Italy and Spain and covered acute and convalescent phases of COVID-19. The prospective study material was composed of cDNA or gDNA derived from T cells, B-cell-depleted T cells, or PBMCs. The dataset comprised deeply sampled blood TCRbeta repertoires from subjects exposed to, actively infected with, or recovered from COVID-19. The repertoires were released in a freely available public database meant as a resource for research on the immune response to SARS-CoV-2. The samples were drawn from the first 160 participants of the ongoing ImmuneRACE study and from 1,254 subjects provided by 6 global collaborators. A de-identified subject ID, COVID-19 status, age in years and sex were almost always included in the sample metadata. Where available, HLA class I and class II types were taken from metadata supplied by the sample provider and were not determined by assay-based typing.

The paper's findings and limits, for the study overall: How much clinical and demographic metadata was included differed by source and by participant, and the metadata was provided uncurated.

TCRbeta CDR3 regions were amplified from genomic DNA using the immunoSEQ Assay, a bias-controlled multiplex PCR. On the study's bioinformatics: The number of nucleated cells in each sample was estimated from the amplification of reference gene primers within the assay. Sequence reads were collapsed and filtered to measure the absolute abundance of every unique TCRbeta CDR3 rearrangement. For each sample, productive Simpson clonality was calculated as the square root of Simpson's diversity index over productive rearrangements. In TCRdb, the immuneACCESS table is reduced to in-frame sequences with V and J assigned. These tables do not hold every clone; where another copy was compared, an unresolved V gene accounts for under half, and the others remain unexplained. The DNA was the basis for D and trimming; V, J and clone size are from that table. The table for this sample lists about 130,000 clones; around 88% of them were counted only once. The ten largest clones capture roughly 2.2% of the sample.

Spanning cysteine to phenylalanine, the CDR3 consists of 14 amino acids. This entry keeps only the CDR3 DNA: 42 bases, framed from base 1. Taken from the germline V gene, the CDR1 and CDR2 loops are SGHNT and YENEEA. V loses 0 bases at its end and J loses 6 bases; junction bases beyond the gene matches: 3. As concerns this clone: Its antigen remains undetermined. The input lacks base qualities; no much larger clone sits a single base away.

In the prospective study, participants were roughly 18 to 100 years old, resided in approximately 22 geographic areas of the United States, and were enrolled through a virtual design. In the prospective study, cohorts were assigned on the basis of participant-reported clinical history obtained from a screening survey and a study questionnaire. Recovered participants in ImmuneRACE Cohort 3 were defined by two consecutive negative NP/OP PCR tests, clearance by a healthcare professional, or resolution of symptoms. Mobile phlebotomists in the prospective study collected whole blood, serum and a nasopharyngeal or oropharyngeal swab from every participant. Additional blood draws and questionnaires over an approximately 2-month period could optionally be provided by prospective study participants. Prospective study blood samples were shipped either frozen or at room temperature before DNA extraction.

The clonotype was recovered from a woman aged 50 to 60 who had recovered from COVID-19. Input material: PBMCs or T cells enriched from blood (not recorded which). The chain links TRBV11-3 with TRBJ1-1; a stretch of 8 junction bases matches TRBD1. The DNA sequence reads TGTGCCAGCAGCTTAGAATCACAGGGGGCTGAAGCTTTCTTT. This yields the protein CASSLESQGAEAFF.